This TCR beta chain derives from a study of blood T cell repertoires in COVID-19. Background on the study: Samples taken during acute and convalescent COVID-19 were collected in the United States, Italy and Spain. T cells, B-cell-depleted T cells, or PBMCs provided the cDNA or gDNA that served as material.

A single count supports this clone. CDR3 length equals 14 residues. Losses at the gene ends were 0 bases for V and 7 bases for J; bases not matched to a gene: 2. The germline gives CDR1 LNHNV, CDR2 YYDKDF (reference sequence). Under the authors' procedure: Estimation of nucleated cell counts was performed using reference gene primer amplification. Clones were read by immunoSEQ multiplex PCR, and TCRdb kept only the in-frame ones, dropping some. The V and J calls and the clone size are those of that table, but D and trimming were determined from the DNA. The sample yields under 250,000 clones, around 83% seen once.

The genes are TRBV15 and TRBJ1-4, with 7 bases identical to TRBD1. The source is a man older than 75 with acute or convalescent COVID-19. Input material: peripheral blood. The CDR3 nucleotides read TGTGCCACCAGCAGAGACAGGGGGACTGAAAAACTGTTTTTT. It is translated as CATSRDRGTEKLFF. The full variable domain, rest sourced from reference TRBV15 and TRBJ1-4, is DAMVIQNPRYQVTQFGKPVTLSCSQTLNHNVMYWYQQKSSQAPKLLFHYYDKDFNNEADTPDNFQSRRPNTSFCFLDIRSPGLGDTAMYLCATSRDRGTEKLFFGSGTQLSVL.